Following are 29 T cell receptor beta chains from one sample sequenced in a study of cytomegalovirus exposure and HLA in healthy donors. Produced via immunoSEQ multiplex PCR; TCRdb's table is partial and in-frame only. The table includes approximately 65,000 clones, around 95% detected once. What was sequenced was PBMCs. The receptor set was obtained from a young man in good health and CMV-seronegative.

The rearrangement links TRBV27 to TRBJ1-5; the D is unclear. Germline V gives CDR1 MNHEY, CDR2 SMNVEV (reference sequence). The CDR3 covers 15 residues. The V end lost 6 bases, the J end lost 4 bases, and 16 bases lay between the germline ends. CDR3: CASRSSRGYNQPQHF. DNA for the CDR3: TGTGCCAGCAGATCTAGCCGAGGGTATAATCAGCCCCAGCATTTT.

The chain carries TRBV29-1 and TRBJ2-7, with 10 bases matching TRBD2. Per germline, CDR1 SQVTM and CDR2 ANQGSEA. V lost 4 bases and J lost 3; bases outside the gene matches: 3. The length of the CDR3 is 13 residues. CDR3: CSVVPSGSYEQYF. CDR3 DNA: TGCAGCGTTGTCCCTAGCGGGAGCTACGAGCAGTACTTC.

The genes are TRBV19 and TRBJ1-2, with 12 bases matching TRBD1. After removal of 4 bases from V and 8 bases from J, the junction contained 11 bases not matched to a gene. The CDR3 is made up of 16 amino acids. In germline, CDR1 is LNHDA, CDR2 SQIVND (reference sequence). CDR3 protein: CASSNFAGQGARGYTF. CDR3 nucleotide sequence: TGTGCCAGTAGTAACTTCGCGGGACAGGGGGCGCGAGGCTACACCTTC.

The chain is built from TRBV6-5 and TRBJ1-5, with D possibly being TRBD1 (6 bases). Trimming left V 4 bases short and J 2 bases short, with 12 bases between. Germline assignment: CDR1 MNHEY and CDR2 SVGAGI. There are 15 residues in the CDR3. CDR3 loop: CASSSRGSGNQPQHF. In DNA, the CDR3 is TGTGCCAGCAGTTCCAGGGGATCGGGCAATCAGCCCCAGCATTTT.

The chain links TRBV6-1 to TRBJ1-5, with TRBD1 matching over 8 bases. The CDR3 runs to 16 residues. The junction had 6 bases not matched to a gene; V was cut back by 4 bases and J by 1 base. CDR1 is MNHNS, CDR2 SASEGT, per germline. Written as DNA, the CDR3 is TGTGCCAGCAGTGGAACCTGGGACAGGAGCAATCAGCCCCAGCATTTT. Its protein product is CASSGTWDRSNQPQHF.

V usage is TRBV7-6 and J usage is TRBJ2-7; 7 bases fit TRBD2. CDR3 size: 15 residues. V lost 5 bases and J lost 4; bases outside the gene matches: 11. The germline gives CDR1 SGHVS, CDR2 FNYEAQ. The CDR3 loop reads CASSDTSRELYEQYF. CDR3 bases: TGTGCCAGCAGCGATACCTCGCGGGAGCTGTACGAGCAGTACTTC.

The chain joins TRBV2 to TRBJ2-7; D is undetermined. Germline V gene sequence: CDR1 SNHLY, CDR2 FYNNEI. The CDR3 totals 14 residues. V dropped 3 bases and J dropped 0 bases, with 9 bases sitting between them. CDR3 sequence reads: CASSDPNSSYEQYF. Written as DNA, the CDR3 is TGTGCCAGCAGTGACCCAAATAGCTCCTACGAGCAGTACTTC.

The V call is TRBV10-3, the J call TRBJ1-4, with a weak D call TRBD1 (6 bases). The CDR3 loop spans 14 amino acids. The germline V gene encodes CDR1 ENHRY and CDR2 SYGVKD. The ends were cut back, 6 bases at V and 8 bases at J, with 16 bases in the middle. The CDR3 reads CAISSDSLGEKLFF. The CDR3 bases are TGTGCCATCAGCTCGGACAGCCTGGGGGAAAAACTGTTTTTT.

This rearrangement joins TRBV19 to TRBJ1-1, with 7 bases lining up with TRBD1. Germline values: CDR1 LNHDA, CDR2 SQIVND (reference sequence). With V trimmed by 6 bases and J by 3 bases, 4 bases remained unmatched. CDR3 size: 13 residues. This CDR3 reads CASSRQGHTEAFF. Here the CDR3 DNA reads TGTGCCAGTAGCCGACAGGGACACACTGAAGCTTTCTTT.

The CDR3 is CASSGTGVNEKLFF. CDR3 nucleotides: TGTGCCAGCAGTGGGACAGGGGTTAATGAAAAACTGTTTTTT. This chain uses TRBV28 with TRBJ1-4, with 10 bases fitting TRBD1. Trimming cost V 5 bases and J 4 bases; bases outside gene matches: 1. CDR3 length: 14 amino acids. Germline CDR1 MDHEN, CDR2 SYDVKM.

In this sample, this clone turned up once. The J gene is TRBJ2-5, the V gene TRBV6-5; 10 positions agree with TRBD1. V lost 1 base to trimming and J lost 2 bases; unmatched junction nucleotides: 1. Germline V gene sequence: CDR1 MNHEY, CDR2 SVGAGI. The CDR3 consists of 15 residues. The CDR3 spells CASSYWDRGQETQYF. In DNA, the CDR3 is TGTGCCAGCAGTTACTGGGACAGGGGTCAAGAGACCCAGTACTTC.

This chain connects TRBV2 to TRBJ1-4; 8 bases line up with TRBD1. V dropped 7 bases and J dropped 4; count of bases not matched to a gene: 17. Germline V gene lookup returns CDR1 SNHLY and CDR2 FYNNEI. This CDR3 has 18 amino acids. CDR3 protein: CASNLNLGVGQDNEKLFF. CDR3 DNA sequence: TGTGCCAGCAACTTGAATTTAGGGGTGGGACAGGATAATGAAAAACTGTTTTTT.

J is TRBJ1-2 and V is TRBV28; 11 bases line up with TRBD1. Germline V gene lookup returns CDR1 MDHEN and CDR2 SYDVKM. CDR3 length: 16 residues. After removal of 5 bases from V and 3 bases from J, the junction contained 8 bases not matched to a gene. The CDR3 region has the DNA TGTGCCAGCAGTCACCAATGGACAGGGGGCCACTATGGCTACACCTTC. The encoded protein is CASSHQWTGGHYGYTF.

The rearrangement joins TRBV9 to TRBJ1-3; D possibly corresponds to TRBD1 (5 bases). Germline CDR1 reads SGDLS; CDR2 reads YYNGEE. There are 15 residues in the CDR3. V gave up 4 bases and J gave up 8 bases, with 19 bases separating them. The CDR3 here is CASSTGGTLFDTIYF. CDR3 in DNA: TGTGCCAGCAGCACCGGGGGGACCCTCTTTGACACCATATATTTT.

This chain links TRBV5-3 with TRBJ1-1; 9 bases match TRBD1. TRBV5-3 is marked as an open reading frame, function uncertain. The trim removed 4 bases at V and 3 bases at J, leaving 4 bases unmatched. The CDR3 loop spans 14 amino acids. CDR3 sequence: CARSLQGADTEAFF. CDR3 nucleotide sequence: TGTGCCAGAAGCCTACAGGGGGCAGACACTGAAGCTTTCTTT.

The chain combines TRBV5-6 with TRBJ1-5; TRBD1 might be the D (5 bases). Trimming cost V 1 base and J 5 bases, with 7 bases left between them. The CDR3 has 13 amino acids. Germline V gene lookup returns CDR1 SGHDT and CDR2 YYEEEE. CDR3 DNA: TGTGCCAGCAGCTTGTCCAGGGATCAGCCCCAGCATTTT. Protein: CASSLSRDQPQHF.

This clone was seen only a few times. The same CDR3 arises from other DNA sequences in this sample as well. V usage is TRBV28 and J usage is TRBJ2-7, with 9 bases fitting TRBD1. Germline assignment: CDR1 MDHEN and CDR2 SYDVKM. V lost 5 bases, J lost 7 bases, and 9 bases stayed unmatched. CDR3 size: 14 residues. The CDR3 here is CASSTRTGAGEQYF. The CDR3 DNA follows: TGTGCCAGCAGTACCCGGACAGGGGCGGGGGAGCAGTACTTC.

This clone was observed once. The rearrangement uses TRBV29-1 and TRBJ2-3; TRBD2 matches at 9 bases. Germline CDR1 SQVTM, CDR2 ANQGSEA. The CDR3 sequence is 14 residues long. Trimming cost V 7 bases and J 3 bases; bases outside gene matches: 8. CDR3 in amino acids: CSAPRLAGTDTQYF. The CDR3 nucleotides are TGCAGCGCCCCCCGCCTAGCGGGAACAGATACGCAGTATTTT.

The rearrangement links TRBV6-5 to TRBJ1-1, with 7 bases fitting TRBD1. From germline, CDR1 is MNHEY and CDR2 SVGAGI. The CDR3 is 14 residues long. V gave up 6 bases and J gave up 0 bases; unmatched junction bases: 4. This CDR3 reads CASSKTGMNTEAFF. DNA for the CDR3: TGTGCCAGCAGCAAGACAGGGATGAACACTGAAGCTTTCTTT.

The V and J genes are TRBV11-2 and TRBJ1-2; 7 nucleotides align to TRBD1. The V and J ends lost 4 bases and 8 bases, in that order; junction bases with no gene match: 7. CDR1 is SGHAT and CDR2 is FQNNGV in the germline V gene. The CDR3 contains 13 residues. CDR3 in amino acids: CASSYRGVDGYTF. CDR3 DNA sequence: TGTGCCAGCAGCTACAGGGGAGTGGACGGCTACACCTTC.

The chain links TRBV7-9 to TRBJ2-5; D call uncertain. CDR1 and CDR2 (germline): SEHNR, FQNEAQ (reference sequence). Deletions cut 4 bases from V and 5 bases from J, with 20 bases between. The CDR3 has 16 amino acids. Here the CDR3 DNA reads TGTGCCAGCAGCTCCGAGTGGAGACCCGAGTTGGAGACCCAGTACTTC. Translated: CASSSEWRPELETQYF.

The chain uses TRBV7-6 and TRBJ2-6; possibly TRBD1 for D (5 bases). With 5 bases removed from V and 0 bases from J, the gap between germline ends came to 11 bases. The CDR3 spans 16 residues. CDR1 is SGHVS, CDR2 FNYEAQ, per germline. CDR3 DNA sequence: TGTGCCAGCAGCCCAGACAGATACTCTGGGGCCAACGTCCTGACTTTC. It specifies CASSPDRYSGANVLTF.

The gene calls are TRBV7-2 and TRBJ2-5; no clear D. Germline CDR1 SGHTA, CDR2 FQGNSA. CDR3 size: 12 residues. V was shortened by 1 base and J by 5 bases, with 5 bases between the two germline ends. CDR3 residues: CASSLELETQYF. The CDR3 coding sequence is TGTGCCAGCAGCTTAGAACTGGAGACCCAGTACTTC.

The J gene is TRBJ2-1, the V gene TRBV4-1; 7 nucleotides agree with TRBD2. Germline V gives CDR1 MGHRA, CDR2 YSYEKL. With V trimmed by 3 bases and J by 10 bases, 3 bases remained unmatched. This CDR3 contains 12 residues. The CDR3 spells CASSQRGYEQFF. CDR3 nucleotides: TGCGCCAGCAGCCAGCGGGGGTACGAGCAGTTCTTC.

This clone is a singleton in its sample. This chain joins TRBV27 and TRBJ2-1; TRBD2 agrees at 10 bases. Germline V gene sequence: CDR1 MNHEY, CDR2 SMNVEV (reference sequence). This CDR3 is built from 15 residues. V dropped 1 base and J dropped 7; count of bases not matched to a gene: 4. The CDR3 reads CASSLLPSGSNEQFF. CDR3 DNA sequence: TGTGCCAGCAGTTTATTGCCTAGCGGGAGTAATGAGCAGTTCTTC.

A single count supports this clone. The chain carries TRBV4-2 and TRBJ2-3; 11 bases fit TRBD2. CDR3 size: 18 residues. Germline V CDR1 and CDR2: LGHNA, YNFKEQ. J lost 4 bases, V lost 0 bases, and 9 bases had no gene match. The CDR3: CASSQDGVAGGSADTQYF. The CDR3 region has the DNA TGTGCCAGCAGCCAAGATGGAGTAGCGGGAGGGTCGGCAGATACGCAGTATTTT.

The genes are TRBV7-8 and TRBJ2-1, with D maybe TRBD1 (6 bases). The CDR3 is 14 amino acids. The germline V gene has CDR1 SGHVS and CDR2 FQNEAQ. Trimming took off 3 bases at V and 2 bases at J, with 8 bases between the two ends. This chain's CDR3 is CASSLRQAYNEQFF. The CDR3 region has the DNA TGTGCCAGCAGCTTGAGACAGGCCTACAATGAGCAGTTCTTC.

The rearrangement joins TRBV19 to TRBJ1-1, with TRBD1 matching 9 bases. CDR3 size: 14 residues. V lost 6 bases to trimming and J lost 5 bases; unmatched junction nucleotides: 7. Germline CDR1 and CDR2: LNHDA and SQIVND (reference sequence). The CDR3 nucleotides are TGTGCCAGTAGAGGAGGACAGGGGAGGACTGAAGCTTTCTTT. It translates to CASRGGQGRTEAFF.

The rearrangement links TRBV10-2 to TRBJ1-5; possibly TRBD1 for D (5 bases). The V and J ends lost 8 bases and 3 bases respectively, with 11 bases between them. Germline lookup yields CDR1 WSHSY and CDR2 SAAADI. The CDR3 contains 13 residues. CDR3 residues: CASRLGPNQPQHF. The CDR3 region has the DNA TGCGCCAGCCGCCTGGGGCCCAATCAGCCCCAGCATTTT.